This TCR beta chain was identified in a study of cytotoxic CD8 clonotypes in ibrutinib-treated CLL. The study, taken as a whole, reports: Public clonotypes occurred uncommonly; on treatment, they contracted or remained stable.

Libraries were prepared by immunoSEQ multiplex PCR; TCRdb keeps only in-frame clonotypes and omits some of them. The sample consists of approximately 120,000 clones, roughly 84% of them appearing once. The CDR3 runs 13 residues. Trimming shortened V by 3 bases and J by 9 bases, and 9 bases separated the two germline ends. Germline V CDR1 and CDR2: KGHSH, LQKENI. With regard to this clone: Its antigen is currently unknown.

This specimen was PBMCs, taken after 24 months of ibrutinib treatment. The clonotype comes from a human donor with chronic lymphocytic leukemia. This sequence joins TRBV18 and TRBJ1-6, with D maybe TRBD1 (5 bases). CDR3 region: CASSPGQASPLHF. As DNA, the CDR3 is TGTGCCAGCTCACCCGGACAAGCTTCACCCCTCCACTTT.